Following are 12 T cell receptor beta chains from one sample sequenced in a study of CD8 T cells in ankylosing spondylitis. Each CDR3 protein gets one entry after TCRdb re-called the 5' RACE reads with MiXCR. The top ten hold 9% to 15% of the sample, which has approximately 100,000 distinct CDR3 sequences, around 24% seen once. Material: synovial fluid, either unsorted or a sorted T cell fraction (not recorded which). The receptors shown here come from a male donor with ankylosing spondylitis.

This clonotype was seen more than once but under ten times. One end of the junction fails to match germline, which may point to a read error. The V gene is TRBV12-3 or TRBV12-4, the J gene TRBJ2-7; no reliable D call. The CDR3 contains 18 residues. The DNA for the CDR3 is TGTGCCTGCAGTTTTCGGGCTAGTCTTTTCGATGGGTCCTACGAGCAGTACTTC. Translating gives CACSFRASLFDGSYEQYF.

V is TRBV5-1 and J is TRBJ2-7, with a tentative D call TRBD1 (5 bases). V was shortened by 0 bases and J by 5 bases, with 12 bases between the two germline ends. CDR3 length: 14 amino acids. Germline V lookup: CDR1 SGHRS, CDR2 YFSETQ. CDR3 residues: CASSLDAGLDEQYV. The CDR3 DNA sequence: TGCGCCAGCAGCTTGGATGCAGGGCTCGACGAGCAGTACGTC.

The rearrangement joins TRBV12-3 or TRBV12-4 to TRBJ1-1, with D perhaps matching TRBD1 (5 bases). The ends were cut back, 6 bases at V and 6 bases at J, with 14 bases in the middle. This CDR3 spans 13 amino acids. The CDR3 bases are TGTGCCAGCAGGGGGGACTCCGGCCCTGAAGCTTTCTTT. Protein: CASRGDSGPEAFF.

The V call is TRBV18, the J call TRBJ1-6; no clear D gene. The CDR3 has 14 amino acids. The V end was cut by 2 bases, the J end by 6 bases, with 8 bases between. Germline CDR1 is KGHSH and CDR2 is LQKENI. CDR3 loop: CASSPSGRNSPLHF. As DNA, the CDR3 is TGTGCCAGCTCACCATCTGGTCGTAATTCACCCCTCCACTTT.

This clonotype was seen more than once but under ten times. The CDR3 nucleotides are TGTGCCACCTGGACAGGGGGAGATGGCAATCAGCCCCAGCATTTT. Protein: CATWTGGDGNQPQHF. The chain joins TRBV10-3 to TRBJ1-5; TRBD1 aligns across 10 bases. Germline assignment: CDR1 ENHRY and CDR2 SYGVKD. This CDR3 region has 15 residues. V lost 10 bases, J lost 2 bases, and 8 bases stayed unmatched.

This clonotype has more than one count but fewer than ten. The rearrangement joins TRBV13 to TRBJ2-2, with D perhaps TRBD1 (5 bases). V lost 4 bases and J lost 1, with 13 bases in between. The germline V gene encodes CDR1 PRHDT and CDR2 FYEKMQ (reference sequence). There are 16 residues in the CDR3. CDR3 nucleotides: TGTGCCAGCAGCTCGTTAGACAGATTGAACACCGGGGAGCTGTTTTTT. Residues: CASSSLDRLNTGELFF.

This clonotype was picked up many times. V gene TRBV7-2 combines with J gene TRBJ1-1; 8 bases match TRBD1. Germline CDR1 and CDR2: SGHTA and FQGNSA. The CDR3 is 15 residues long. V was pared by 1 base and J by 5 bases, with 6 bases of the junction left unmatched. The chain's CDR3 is CASSLDGTGETEAFF. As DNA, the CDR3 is TGTGCCAGCAGCTTAGATGGGACAGGAGAAACTGAAGCTTTCTTT.

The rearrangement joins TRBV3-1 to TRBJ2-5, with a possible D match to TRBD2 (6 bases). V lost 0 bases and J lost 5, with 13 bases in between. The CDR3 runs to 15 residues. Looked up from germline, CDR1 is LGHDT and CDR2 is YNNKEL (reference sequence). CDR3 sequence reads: CASSQDMDGGETQYF. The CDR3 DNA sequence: TGTGCCAGCAGCCAAGATATGGATGGGGGGGAGACCCAGTACTTC.

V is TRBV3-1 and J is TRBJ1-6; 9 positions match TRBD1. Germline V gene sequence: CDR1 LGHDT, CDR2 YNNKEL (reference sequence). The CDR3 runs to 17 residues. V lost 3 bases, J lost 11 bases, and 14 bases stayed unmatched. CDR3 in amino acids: CASSHGRRGTGRAPLHF. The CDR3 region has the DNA TGTGCCAGCAGCCACGGCCGTCGGGGGACAGGGAGGGCACCCCTCCACTTT.

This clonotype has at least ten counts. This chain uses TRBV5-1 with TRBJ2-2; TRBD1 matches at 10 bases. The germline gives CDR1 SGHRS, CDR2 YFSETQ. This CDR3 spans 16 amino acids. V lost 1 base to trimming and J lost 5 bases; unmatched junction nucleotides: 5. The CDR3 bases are TGCGCCAGCAGCTTGTCGACAGGGGGCTTTACCGGGGAGCTGTTTTTT. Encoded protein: CASSLSTGGFTGELFF.

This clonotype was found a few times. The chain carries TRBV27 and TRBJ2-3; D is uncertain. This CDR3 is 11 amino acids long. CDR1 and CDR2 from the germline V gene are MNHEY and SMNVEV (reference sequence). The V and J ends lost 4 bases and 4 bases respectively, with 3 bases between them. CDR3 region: CASSYSDTQYF. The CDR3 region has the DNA TGTGCCAGCAGTTACTCAGATACGCAGTATTTT.

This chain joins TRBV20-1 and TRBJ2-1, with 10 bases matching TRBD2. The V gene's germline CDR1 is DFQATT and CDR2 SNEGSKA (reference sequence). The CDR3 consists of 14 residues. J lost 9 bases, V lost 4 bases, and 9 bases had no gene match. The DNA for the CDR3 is TGCAGTGCTACCTCTAGCGGGAGCTGGGTTGAGCAGTTCTTC. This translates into CSATSSGSWVEQFF.